Below, one T cell receptor beta chain is given with its context. The data originate from a study of T-cell reconstitution after alpha-beta-depleted transplantation in children. It was with unique molecular identifiers that the TCRbeta library was prepared. TCRdb redid the calling of the PCR reads with MiXCR, one entry per CDR3 protein. Here the sample spans around 600,000 distinct CDR3 sequences, roughly 17% being singletons. Material: PBMCs from the stem cell graft donor, obtained from the stem cell graft. This receptor was taken from a human donor who donated a stem cell graft to a child with acute myeloid leukemia.

The CDR3 DNA follows: TGTGCCAGTGAAACGGTGGAGGCTTCTGGGGCCAACGTCCTGACTTTC. Residues: CASETVEASGANVLTF. V usage is TRBV28 and J usage is TRBJ2-6; a possible D gene is TRBD2 (5 bases). The CDR3 extends over 16 amino acids. The V and J ends lost 9 bases and 1 base respectively, with 16 bases between them. Germline V gene sequence: CDR1 MDHEN, CDR2 SYDVKM.